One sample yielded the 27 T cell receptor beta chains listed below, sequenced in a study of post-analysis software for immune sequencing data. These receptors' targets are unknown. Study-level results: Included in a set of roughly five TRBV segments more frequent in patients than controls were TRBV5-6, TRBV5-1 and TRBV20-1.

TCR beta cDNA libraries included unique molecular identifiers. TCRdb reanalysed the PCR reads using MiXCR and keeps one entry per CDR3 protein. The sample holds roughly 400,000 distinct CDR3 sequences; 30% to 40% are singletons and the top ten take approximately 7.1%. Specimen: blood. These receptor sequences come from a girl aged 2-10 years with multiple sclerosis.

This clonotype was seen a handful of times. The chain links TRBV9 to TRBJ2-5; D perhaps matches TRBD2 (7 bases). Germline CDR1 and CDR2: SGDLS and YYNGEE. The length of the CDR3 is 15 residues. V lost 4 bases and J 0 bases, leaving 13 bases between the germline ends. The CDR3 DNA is TGTGCCAGCAGCCCGAGGGGGGGGTACCAAGAGACCCAGTACTTC. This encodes CASSPRGGYQETQYF.

CDR3 protein: CASSPRTSVPYEQYF. As DNA, the CDR3 is TGCGCCAGCAGCCCTCGGACTAGCGTGCCCTACGAGCAGTACTTC. This chain connects TRBV4-3 to TRBJ2-7; 9 bases line up with TRBD2. The CDR3 covers 15 residues. The ends lost 4 bases at V and 2 bases at J; junction bases unmatched: 6. Germline CDR1 and CDR2: LGHNA and YSLEER.

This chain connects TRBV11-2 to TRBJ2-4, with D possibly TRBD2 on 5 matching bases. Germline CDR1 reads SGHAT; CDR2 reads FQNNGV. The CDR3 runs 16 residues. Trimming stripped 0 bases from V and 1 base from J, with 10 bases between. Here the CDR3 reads CASSLDGGRAKNIQYF. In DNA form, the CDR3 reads TGTGCCAGCAGCTTAGATGGCGGGCGCGCCAAAAACATTCAGTACTTC.

The CDR3 DNA reads as TGTGCCAGCAGCCCTCGGAGGCAGGGGGTCCTGACTTTC. Translation: CASSPRRQGVLTF. The chain has TRBV3-1 and TRBJ2-6, with D possibly TRBD1 on 6 matching bases. This CDR3 has 13 amino acids. The V end was cut by 4 bases, the J end by 13 bases, with 14 bases between. Per germline, CDR1 LGHDT and CDR2 YNNKEL (reference sequence).

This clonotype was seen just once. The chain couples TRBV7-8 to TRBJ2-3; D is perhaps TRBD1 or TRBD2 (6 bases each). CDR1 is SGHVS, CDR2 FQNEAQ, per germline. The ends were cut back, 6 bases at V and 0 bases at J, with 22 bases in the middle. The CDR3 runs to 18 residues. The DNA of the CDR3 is TGTGCCAGCAGTCCTCACCGAGATACAGGGACTAGCACAGATACGCAGTATTTT. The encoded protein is CASSPHRDTGTSTDTQYF. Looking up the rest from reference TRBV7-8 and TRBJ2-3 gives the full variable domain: GAGVSQSPRYKVAKRGQDVALRCDPISGHVSLFWYQQALGQGPEFLTYFQNEAQLDKSGLPSDRFFAERPEGSVSTLKIQRTQQEDSAVYLCASSPHRDTGTSTDTQYFGPGTRLTVL.

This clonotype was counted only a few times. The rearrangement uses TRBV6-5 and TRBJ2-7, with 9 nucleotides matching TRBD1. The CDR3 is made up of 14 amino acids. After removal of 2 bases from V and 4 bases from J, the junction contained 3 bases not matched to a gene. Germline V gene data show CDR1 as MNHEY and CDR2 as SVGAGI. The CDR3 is CASSYRGQGYEQYF. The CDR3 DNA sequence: TGTGCCAGCAGTTACCGGGGACAGGGTTACGAGCAGTACTTC.

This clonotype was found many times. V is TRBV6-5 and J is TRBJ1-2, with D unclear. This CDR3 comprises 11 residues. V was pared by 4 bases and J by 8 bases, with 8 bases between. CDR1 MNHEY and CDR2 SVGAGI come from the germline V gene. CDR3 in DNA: TGTGCCAGCAGTTCGGGCCGCGGCTACACCTTC. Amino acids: CASSSGRGYTF.

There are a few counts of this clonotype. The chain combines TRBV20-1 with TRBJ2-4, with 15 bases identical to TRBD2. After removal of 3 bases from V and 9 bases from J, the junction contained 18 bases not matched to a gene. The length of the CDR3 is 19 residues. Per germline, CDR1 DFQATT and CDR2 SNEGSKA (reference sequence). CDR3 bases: TGCAGTGCTAGGGAAGGGACTAGCGGGAGGATTGGAAAGGATAGCATTCAGTACTTC. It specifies CSAREGTSGRIGKDSIQYF.

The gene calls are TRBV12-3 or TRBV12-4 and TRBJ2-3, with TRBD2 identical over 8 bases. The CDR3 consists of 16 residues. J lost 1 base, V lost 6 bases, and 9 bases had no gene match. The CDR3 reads CASSLGSGVGTDTQYF. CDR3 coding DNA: TGTGCCAGCAGCCTGGGTAGCGGGGTTGGCACAGATACGCAGTATTTT.

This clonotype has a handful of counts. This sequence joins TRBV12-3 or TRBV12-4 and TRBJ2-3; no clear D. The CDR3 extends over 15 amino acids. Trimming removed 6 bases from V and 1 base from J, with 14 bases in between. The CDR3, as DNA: TGTGCCAGCAGGCCTTCCGCCGTCCGCACAGATACGCAGTATTTT. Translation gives CASRPSAVRTDTQYF.

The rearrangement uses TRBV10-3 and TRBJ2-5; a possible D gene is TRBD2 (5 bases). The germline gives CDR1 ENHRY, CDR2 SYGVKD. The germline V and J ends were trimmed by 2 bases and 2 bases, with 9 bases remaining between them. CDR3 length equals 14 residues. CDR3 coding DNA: TGTGCCATCAGTGAGGGTAGCGAACAAGAGACCCAGTACTTC. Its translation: CAISEGSEQETQYF.

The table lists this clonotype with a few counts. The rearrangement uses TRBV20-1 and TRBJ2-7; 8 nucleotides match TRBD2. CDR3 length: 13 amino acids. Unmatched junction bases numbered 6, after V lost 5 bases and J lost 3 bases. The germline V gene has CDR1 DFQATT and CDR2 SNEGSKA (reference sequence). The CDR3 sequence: CSAGRGGSYEQYF. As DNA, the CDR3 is TGCAGTGCTGGACGCGGGGGGAGCTACGAGCAGTACTTC.

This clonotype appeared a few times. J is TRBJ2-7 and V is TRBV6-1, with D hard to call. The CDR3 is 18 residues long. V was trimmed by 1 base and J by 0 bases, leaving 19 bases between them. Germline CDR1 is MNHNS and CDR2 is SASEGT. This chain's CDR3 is CASSEVEEGIGRSYEQYF. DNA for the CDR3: TGTGCCAGCAGTGAAGTAGAGGAAGGGATAGGACGCTCCTACGAGCAGTACTTC.

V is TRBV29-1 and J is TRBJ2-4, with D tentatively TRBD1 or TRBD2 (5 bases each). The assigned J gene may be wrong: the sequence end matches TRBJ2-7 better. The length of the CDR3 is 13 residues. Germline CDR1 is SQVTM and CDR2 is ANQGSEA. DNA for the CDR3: TGCAGCGTTGAGATCGGGGCCTGGGACGAGCAGTACTTC. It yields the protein CSVEIGAWDEQYF.

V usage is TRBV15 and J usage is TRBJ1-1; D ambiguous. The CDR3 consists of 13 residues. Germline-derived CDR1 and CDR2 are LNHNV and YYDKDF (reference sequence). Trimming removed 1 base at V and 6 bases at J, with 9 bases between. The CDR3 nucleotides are TGTGCCACCAGCAGAGGGATAGGGTCTGAAGCTTTCTTT. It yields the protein CATSRGIGSEAFF.

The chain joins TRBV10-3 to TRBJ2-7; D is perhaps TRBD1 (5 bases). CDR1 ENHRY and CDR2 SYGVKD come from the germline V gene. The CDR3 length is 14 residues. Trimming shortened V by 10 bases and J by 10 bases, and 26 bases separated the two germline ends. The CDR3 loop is CATASRADQEAQYV. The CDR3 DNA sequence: TGTGCCACCGCGTCCAGGGCGGACCAAGAGGCCCAGTACGTC.

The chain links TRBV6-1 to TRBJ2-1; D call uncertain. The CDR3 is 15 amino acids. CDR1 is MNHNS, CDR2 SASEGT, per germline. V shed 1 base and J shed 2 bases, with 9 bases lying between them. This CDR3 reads CASSEGLLTYNEQFF. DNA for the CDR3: TGTGCCAGCAGTGAAGGCCTCCTAACCTACAATGAGCAGTTCTTC.

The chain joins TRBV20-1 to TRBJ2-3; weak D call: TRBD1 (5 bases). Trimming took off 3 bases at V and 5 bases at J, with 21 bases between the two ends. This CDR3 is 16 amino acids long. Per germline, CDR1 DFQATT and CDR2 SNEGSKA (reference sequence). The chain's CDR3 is CSARRGTGRSVDTQYF. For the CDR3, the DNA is TGCAGTGCTAGGCGAGGAACAGGCAGGTCGGTAGATACGCAGTATTTT.

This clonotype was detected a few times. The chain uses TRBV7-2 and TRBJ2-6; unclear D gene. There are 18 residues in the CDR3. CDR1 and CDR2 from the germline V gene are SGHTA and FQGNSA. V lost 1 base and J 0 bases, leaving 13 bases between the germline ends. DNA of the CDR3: TGTGCCAGCAGCTTAGTTTCCGGACGGAACTCTGGGGCCAACGTCCTGACTTTC. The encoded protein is CASSLVSGRNSGANVLTF.

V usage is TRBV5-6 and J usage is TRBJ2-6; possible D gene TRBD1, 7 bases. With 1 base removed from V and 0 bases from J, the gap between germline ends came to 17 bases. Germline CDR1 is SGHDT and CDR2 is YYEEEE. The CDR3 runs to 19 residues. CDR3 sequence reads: CASSLKTGRPYSGANVLTF. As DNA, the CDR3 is TGTGCCAGCAGCTTGAAGACAGGGAGGCCTTACTCTGGGGCCAACGTCCTGACTTTC.

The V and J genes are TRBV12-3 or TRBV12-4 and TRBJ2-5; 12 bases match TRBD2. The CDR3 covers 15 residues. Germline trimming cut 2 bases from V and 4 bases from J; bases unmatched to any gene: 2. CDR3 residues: CASSLRLAGAETQYF. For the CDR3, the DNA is TGTGCCAGCAGTTTAAGACTAGCGGGAGCAGAGACCCAGTACTTC.

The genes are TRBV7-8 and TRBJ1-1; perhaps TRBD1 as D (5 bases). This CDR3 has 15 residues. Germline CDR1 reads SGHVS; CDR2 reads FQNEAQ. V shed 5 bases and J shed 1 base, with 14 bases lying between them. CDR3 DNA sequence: TGTGCCAGCAGCCCGACGGGACCCCCGAACACTGAAGCTTTCTTT. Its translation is CASSPTGPPNTEAFF.

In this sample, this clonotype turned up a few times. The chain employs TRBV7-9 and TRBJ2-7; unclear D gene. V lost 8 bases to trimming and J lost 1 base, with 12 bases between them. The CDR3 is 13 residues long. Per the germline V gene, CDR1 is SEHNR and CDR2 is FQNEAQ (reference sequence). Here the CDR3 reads CASSERLSYEQYF. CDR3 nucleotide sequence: TGTGCCAGCTCGGAAAGGCTGTCCTACGAGCAGTACTTC.

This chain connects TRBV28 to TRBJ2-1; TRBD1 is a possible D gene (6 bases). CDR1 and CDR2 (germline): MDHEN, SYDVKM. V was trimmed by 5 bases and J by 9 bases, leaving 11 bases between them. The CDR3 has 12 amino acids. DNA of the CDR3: TGTGCCAGCAGTCACGACAGGAGTGAGCAGTTCTTC. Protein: CASSHDRSEQFF.

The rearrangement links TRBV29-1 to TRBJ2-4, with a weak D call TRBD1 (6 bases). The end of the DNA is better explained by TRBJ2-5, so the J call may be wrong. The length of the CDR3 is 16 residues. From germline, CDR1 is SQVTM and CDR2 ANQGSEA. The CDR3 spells CSVKGGGTHHQETQYF. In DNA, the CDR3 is TGCAGCGTCAAAGGGGGTGGGACACATCACCAAGAGACCCAGTACTTC.

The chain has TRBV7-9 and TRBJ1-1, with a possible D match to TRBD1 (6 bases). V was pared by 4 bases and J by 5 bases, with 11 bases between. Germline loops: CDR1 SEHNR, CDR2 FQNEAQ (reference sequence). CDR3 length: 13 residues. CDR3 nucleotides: TGTGCCAGCAGCTCGGGACAAACTACTGAAGCTTTCTTT. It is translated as CASSSGQTTEAFF.

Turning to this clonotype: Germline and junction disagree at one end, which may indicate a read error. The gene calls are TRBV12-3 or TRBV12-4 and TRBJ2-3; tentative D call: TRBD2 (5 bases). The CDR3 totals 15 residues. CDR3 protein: CASTRQSPSTDTEYF. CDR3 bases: TGTGCCAGCACTAGACAAAGCCCTAGCACAGATACGGAGTATTTT.